This entry lists 31 T cell receptor beta chains sequenced from one sample in a study of lymphopenia after photon versus proton radiotherapy. The protocol was immunoSEQ multiplex PCR, while the TCRdb copy is restricted to in-frame clones and leaves out a portion. The table lists 89,000 or so clones, over 70% of them singletons. The input for sequencing was peripheral blood, taken from a patient treated with proton-based radiotherapy. Receptors were obtained from a man in his fifties or sixties with pancreatic cancer.

The rearrangement links TRBV19 to TRBJ2-1, with no clear D. Trimming stripped 9 bases from V and 6 bases from J, with 12 bases between. This CDR3 has 12 amino acids. Germline CDR1 reads LNHDA; CDR2 reads SQIVND (reference sequence). In nucleotides, the CDR3 is TGTGCCAGCGCAGATGGCGGCAATGAGCAGTTCTTC. It encodes CASADGGNEQFF. The complete variable domain, with remaining parts taken from reference TRBV19 and TRBJ2-1, reads DGGITQSPKYLFRKEGQNVTLSCEQNLNHDAMYWYRQDPGQGLRLIYYSQIVNDFQKGDIAEGYSVSREKKESFPLTVTSAQKNPTAFYLCASADGGNEQFFGPGTRLTVL.

The V and J genes are TRBV28 and TRBJ2-7; 11 bases align to TRBD2. V lost 4 bases and J lost 1; bases outside the gene matches: 9. The CDR3 totals 17 residues. In germline, CDR1 is MDHEN, CDR2 SYDVKM. The CDR3 DNA reads as TGTGCCAGCAGTTACGGGAGGTGGACTAGCGGGTCCTACGAGCAGTACTTC. Translated, it gives CASSYGRWTSGSYEQYF.

J is TRBJ2-2 and V is TRBV7-9; 8 bases are a match to TRBD1. With V trimmed by 3 bases and J by 4 bases, 7 bases remained unmatched. CDR1 and CDR2 from the germline V gene are SEHNR and FQNEAQ (reference sequence). The length of the CDR3 is 16 residues. CDR3 sequence: CASSFYRGASTGELFF. CDR3 DNA sequence: TGTGCCAGCAGCTTCTACAGGGGGGCTTCCACCGGGGAGCTGTTTTTT.

The genes are TRBV19 and TRBJ2-4; no clear D. The CDR3 length is 17 residues. V shed 1 base and J shed 0 bases, with 13 bases lying between them. Looked up from germline, CDR1 is LNHDA and CDR2 is SQIVND (reference sequence). DNA for the CDR3: TGTGCCAGTAGTATAGTAAAGGCCGACGGAGCCAAAAACATTCAGTACTTC. This encodes CASSIVKADGAKNIQYF.

V usage is TRBV7-2 and J usage is TRBJ2-1, with 7 bases fitting TRBD2. Germline-derived CDR1 and CDR2 are SGHTA and FQGNSA. The CDR3 is 16 amino acids. With V trimmed by 1 base and J by 7 bases, 10 bases remained unmatched. The CDR3 DNA sequence: TGTGCCAGCAGCTTAGTTCCTTCGGGAGGCCAGAATGAGCAGTTCTTC. It is translated as CASSLVPSGGQNEQFF. Filled out from reference TRBV7-2 and TRBJ2-1, the complete variable domain reads GAGVSQSPSNKVTEKGKDVELRCDPISGHTALYWYRQSLGQGLEFLIYFQGNSAPDKSGLPSDRFSAERTGGSVSTLTIQRTQQEDSAVYLCASSLVPSGGQNEQFFGPGTRLTVL.

In this sample, this clone turned up a few times. V and J are TRBV19 and TRBJ2-6; no clear D gene. The CDR3 sequence is 15 residues long. Germline CDR1 and CDR2: LNHDA and SQIVND (reference sequence). Trimming shortened V by 7 bases and J by 0 bases, and 10 bases separated the two germline ends. The chain's CDR3 is CASTRLSSGANVLTF. Here the CDR3 DNA reads TGTGCCAGTACCAGACTCAGCTCTGGGGCCAACGTCCTGACTTTC.

V is TRBV6-5 and J is TRBJ1-1; no reliable D call. Germline loops: CDR1 MNHEY, CDR2 SVGAGI. Trimming removed 6 bases at V and 9 bases at J, with 17 bases between. The CDR3 has 13 residues. CDR3 sequence: CASRPRTARKAFF. CDR3 nucleotide sequence: TGTGCCAGCAGGCCCCGGACCGCTCGAAAAGCTTTCTTT.

This chain uses TRBV29-1 with TRBJ2-1, with 7 bases identical to TRBD1. The junction had 7 bases not matched to a gene; V was cut back by 4 bases and J by 4 bases. The CDR3 covers 14 residues. CDR1 is SQVTM and CDR2 is ANQGSEA in the germline V gene. As DNA, the CDR3 is TGCAGCGTTGGACGGACAGGTTCTTACAATGAGCAGTTCTTC. As protein: CSVGRTGSYNEQFF.

V is TRBV11-3 and J is TRBJ2-5, with 9 bases fitting TRBD2. This CDR3 region has 16 residues. Germline lookup yields CDR1 SGHNT and CDR2 YENEEA. The trim removed 0 bases at V and 5 bases at J, leaving 7 bases unmatched. The CDR3 here is CASSLEGREGFETQYF. In nucleotides, the CDR3 is TGTGCCAGCAGCTTAGAAGGGCGGGAGGGGTTTGAGACCCAGTACTTC.

The chain couples TRBV2 to TRBJ2-5; 9 bases align to TRBD1. Germline trimming cut 6 bases from V and 4 bases from J; bases unmatched to any gene: 9. The CDR3 sequence is 15 residues long. The V gene's germline CDR1 is SNHLY and CDR2 FYNNEI. The CDR3 DNA sequence: TGTGCCAGCAGAAATACAGGGGGCGGGGGAGAGACCCAGTACTTC. Translation gives CASRNTGGGGETQYF.

The V call is TRBV27, the J call TRBJ1-1; no firm D call. The V end lost 6 bases, the J end lost 1 base, and 12 bases lay between the germline ends. CDR1 is MNHEY and CDR2 is SMNVEV in the germline V gene (reference sequence). The CDR3 consists of 14 residues. The CDR3 DNA reads TGTGCCAGCAGGGCCCTGTTTAGGAACACTGAAGCTTTCTTT. It codes for CASRALFRNTEAFF.

V is TRBV11-1 and J is TRBJ2-2, with a weak D call TRBD2 (6 bases). The CDR3 is 13 residues long. CDR1 SGHAT and CDR2 FQDESV come from the germline V gene (reference sequence). V gave up 1 base and J gave up 10 bases, with 10 bases separating them. CDR3 residues: CASSLVSGAELFF. CDR3 nucleotides: TGTGCCAGCAGCTTAGTTTCGGGAGCGGAGCTGTTTTTT.

The rearrangement joins TRBV7-2 to TRBJ1-4, with D perhaps matching TRBD1 (5 bases). Germline V lookup: CDR1 SGHTA, CDR2 FQGNSA. V lost 5 bases to trimming and J lost 2 bases, with 12 bases between them. The CDR3 length is 15 residues. Here the CDR3 reads CASSLESGTNEKLFF. CDR3 coding DNA: TGTGCCAGCAGCCTAGAGTCAGGGACTAATGAAAAACTGTTTTTT.

This clone has only a few counts. The V call is TRBV28, the J call TRBJ2-2, with TRBD2 identical over 9 bases. Germline lookup yields CDR1 MDHEN and CDR2 SYDVKM. J lost 2 bases, V lost 2 bases, and 3 bases had no gene match. The CDR3 is 16 amino acids. CDR3 loop: CASSLVTSGNTGELFF. The DNA for the CDR3 is TGTGCCAGCAGTTTAGTGACTAGCGGAAACACCGGGGAGCTGTTTTTT.

The V and J genes are TRBV5-5 and TRBJ2-7; 10 bases line up with TRBD1. The V gene's germline CDR1 is SGHKS and CDR2 YYEKEE (reference sequence). The V and J ends lost 4 bases and 0 bases, in that order; junction bases with no gene match: 7. The CDR3 extends over 16 amino acids. CDR3 DNA: TGTGCCAGCAGCCGACAGGGGGCTTCGAGCTCCTACGAGCAGTACTTC. Protein product: CASSRQGASSSYEQYF. Drawing the rest from reference TRBV5-5 and TRBJ2-7, the complete variable domain is DAGVTQSPTHLIKTRGQQVTLRCSPISGHKSVSWYQQVLGQGPQFIFQYYEKEERGRGNFPDRFSARQFPNYSSELNVNALLLGDSALYLCASSRQGASSSYEQYFGPGTRLTVT.

The chain couples TRBV28 to TRBJ2-2, with D possibly TRBD1 on 6 matching bases. V shed 7 bases and J shed 1 base, with 7 bases lying between them. CDR3 length: 13 amino acids. Germline CDR1 reads MDHEN; CDR2 reads SYDVKM. The CDR3, as DNA: TGTGCCAGCAAACAGGGGAACACCGGGGAGCTGTTTTTT. It specifies CASKQGNTGELFF. Full variable domain (remainder filled in from reference TRBV28 and TRBJ2-2): DVKVTQSSRYLVKRTGEKVFLECVQDMDHENMFWYRQDPGLGLRLIYFSYDVKMKEKGDIPEGYSVSREKKERFSLILESASTNQTSMYLCASKQGNTGELFFGEGSRLTVL.

This clone appeared a few times. V and J are TRBV5-4 and TRBJ1-1; 8 nucleotides match TRBD1. The CDR3 is 16 residues long. CDR1 and CDR2 from the germline V gene are SGHNT and YYREEE (reference sequence). With V trimmed by 4 bases and J by 4 bases, 12 bases remained unmatched. The CDR3 DNA follows: TGTGCCAGCAGCCCAGGGGGCGTAATTATTGCCACTGAAGCTTTCTTT. Residues: CASSPGGVIIATEAFF.

The chain links TRBV28 to TRBJ2-1, with 8 bases that match TRBD2. V trimming: 3 bases; J trimming: 0 bases; junction bases outside the gene matches: 10. The CDR3 covers 18 residues. The germline CDR1 and CDR2 sequences are MDHEN and SYDVKM. The chain's CDR3 is CASSLPGLGGSSYNEQFF. CDR3 nucleotide sequence: TGTGCCAGCAGTTTGCCGGGACTAGGGGGAAGCTCCTACAATGAGCAGTTCTTC.

The chain links TRBV27 to TRBJ2-1; D might be TRBD1 or TRBD2, each matching 5 bases. CDR3 size: 17 residues. V was cut by 4 bases and J by 8 bases, with 24 bases left in between. CDR1 and CDR2 (germline): MNHEY, SMNVEV (reference sequence). Here the CDR3 DNA reads TGTGCCAGCAGTTCTTACCCAAGGATAGCGTTGGGGGATGAGCAGTTCTTC. It encodes CASSSYPRIALGDEQFF.

This clone was detected only a few times. This chain connects TRBV13 to TRBJ1-4; 12 positions agree with TRBD1. CDR1 PRHDT and CDR2 FYEKMQ come from the germline V gene (reference sequence). The CDR3 consists of 16 residues. The junction had 6 bases not matched to a gene; V was cut back by 3 bases and J by 7 bases. CDR3 in amino acids: CASSFGGQGAVEKLFF. The CDR3 DNA reads as TGTGCCAGCAGCTTCGGGGGACAGGGGGCTGTTGAAAAACTGTTTTTT.

In its sample, this clone was seen a few times. The J gene is TRBJ2-7, the V gene TRBV5-1; 7 nucleotides line up with TRBD2. Germline values: CDR1 SGHRS, CDR2 YFSETQ. CDR3 length: 15 amino acids. Germline trimming cut 3 bases from V and 2 bases from J; bases unmatched to any gene: 8. CDR3 in DNA: TGCGCCAGCAGCTCGGGACTGGCGGGAGCCTACGAGCAGTACTTC. Its translation: CASSSGLAGAYEQYF.

CDR3 protein: CASSLDIGRAILETQYF. DNA of the CDR3: TGTGCCAGCAGCTTAGATATCGGGAGGGCCATTCTGGAGACCCAGTACTTC. The rearrangement joins TRBV7-2 to TRBJ2-5; TRBD2 matches 8 bases. Germline lookup yields CDR1 SGHTA and CDR2 FQGNSA. After removal of 1 base from V and 5 bases from J, the junction contained 12 bases not matched to a gene. This CDR3 comprises 17 residues.

V and J are TRBV5-5 and TRBJ2-1, with a possible D match to TRBD1 (6 bases). Germline assignment: CDR1 SGHKS and CDR2 YYEKEE (reference sequence). CDR3 length: 17 amino acids. V was trimmed by 4 bases and J by 4 bases, leaving 21 bases between them. The CDR3 nucleotides read TGTGCCAGCAGCCCTACAGGGAGTAAGGGTGCTTACAATGAGCAGTTCTTC. The encoded protein is CASSPTGSKGAYNEQFF.

V and J are TRBV25-1 and TRBJ2-1; 7 bases are a match to TRBD2. J gave up 5 bases and V 4 bases, and 5 bases lay outside the gene matches. This CDR3 spans 14 amino acids. The V gene's germline CDR1 is MGHDK and CDR2 SYGVNS. The CDR3 here is CASSGGLADNEQFF. The CDR3 bases are TGTGCCAGCAGTGGAGGGCTAGCGGACAATGAGCAGTTCTTC.

The chain carries TRBV7-2 and TRBJ1-1; no firm D call. V dropped 5 bases and J dropped 10 bases, with 11 bases sitting between them. Germline V gene sequence: CDR1 SGHTA, CDR2 FQGNSA. This CDR3 region has 11 residues. The CDR3 DNA reads as TGTGCCAGCAGCGATAGAGTACGAGCTTTCTTT. Amino acid sequence: CASSDRVRAFF.

The count of this clone is one. V is TRBV2 and J is TRBJ1-3, with no clear D. Germline V gene sequence: CDR1 SNHLY, CDR2 FYNNEI. Trimming removed 6 bases from V and 4 bases from J, with 13 bases in between. This CDR3 is built from 14 residues. This CDR3 reads CASRPDWEGNTIYF. CDR3 coding DNA: TGTGCCAGCAGGCCTGATTGGGAGGGAAACACCATATATTTT.

V gene TRBV5-1 combines with J gene TRBJ2-7; TRBD2 matches at 10 bases. The CDR3 consists of 13 residues. Germline V gene data show CDR1 as SGHRS and CDR2 as YFSETQ. J lost 7 bases, V lost 3 bases, and 4 bases had no gene match. The CDR3, as DNA: TGCGCCAGCAGCTCTAGCGGGAGAGGGGAGCAGTACTTC. Translated, it gives CASSSSGRGEQYF.

V usage is TRBV11-3 and J usage is TRBJ2-6; 11 bases match TRBD1. The ends lost 5 bases at V and 1 base at J; junction bases unmatched: 4. Per germline, CDR1 SGHNT and CDR2 YENEEA. This CDR3 region has 17 residues. The DNA for the CDR3 is TGTGCCAGCAGCGCGGGACAGGGGGGATCTGGGGCCAACGTCCTGACTTTC. It is translated as CASSAGQGGSGANVLTF.

This chain links TRBV10-1 with TRBJ1-1; TRBD1 might be the D (5 bases). This CDR3 contains 12 residues. V lost 3 bases, J lost 8 bases, and 10 bases lay in between. The germline V gene encodes CDR1 WNHNN and CDR2 SYGVQD (reference sequence). This CDR3 is CASSDPQGEAFF. CDR3 in DNA: TGCGCCAGCAGTGATCCGCAGGGCGAAGCTTTCTTT.

The chain combines TRBV28 with TRBJ1-4; no clear D. Germline V gene lookup returns CDR1 MDHEN and CDR2 SYDVKM. Trimming shortened V by 2 bases and J by 0 bases, and 7 bases separated the two germline ends. This CDR3 has 15 residues. DNA of the CDR3: TGTGCCAGCAGTTTAGGTAGTGCAACTAATGAAAAACTGTTTTTT. This gives the protein CASSLGSATNEKLFF.

This chain joins TRBV5-5 and TRBJ1-4; D unresolved. The CDR3 consists of 19 residues. Germline CDR1 SGHKS, CDR2 YYEKEE (reference sequence). The V and J ends lost 0 bases and 0 bases respectively, with 18 bases between them. The CDR3 region is CASSLAPKDPTATNEKLFF. The CDR3 DNA reads TGTGCCAGCAGCTTGGCCCCCAAGGACCCTACGGCAACTAATGAAAAACTGTTTTTT.